This record covers a single T cell receptor (beta chain). The target antigen is unknown. The entry originates in a study of shared clonotypes between healthy human individuals. Looking at the study overall: Each donor's CD4 naive and CD4 memory cells filled three plates apiece, CD8 naive two, and CD8 memory one.

Running of the assay took place at deep level. The repertoire was sequenced with immunoSEQ multiplex PCR; TCRdb's copy has only in-frame clones and lacks some. Counted here are about 2 million clones, about 95% occurring once; the ten biggest clones make up roughly 1.1%. Study-level findings and limits: Memory subsets generally showed smaller estimated richness than naive subsets did. There were few donors, and this limited the genetic and exposure-history diversity represented.

CD8 cells regarded as naive lacked CD45RO, were positively chosen for CCR7, and omitted terminally differentiated effector memory CD45RA+ cells. The source of this sequence is a man younger than 30 in good health. The sequencing sample was made of naive CD8+ T cells sorted from blood.

CDR3 DNA sequence: TGCAGGACCCTTAGATGGGAGACCCAGTACTTC. Translation: CRTLRWETQYF. The V gene is TRBV20-1, the J gene TRBJ2-5, with D uncertain. Germline V lookup: CDR1 DFQATT, CDR2 SNEGSKA (reference sequence). This CDR3 contains 11 residues.